This T cell receptor beta chain is drawn from a study of cytotoxic CD8 clonotypes in ibrutinib-treated CLL. Turning to the study itself: Mean yields were 255,043 productive templates and 90,000 or so productive rearrangements per sample. Study-wide points: Public clonotypes (which were uncommon) either contracted or remained stable on treatment.

The planned depth of sequencing spanned 1 in 200,000 to 1 in 1 million T cells. Repertoires were generated with immunoSEQ multiplex PCR, while TCRdb's copy carries only in-frame clones and drops some. The sample contains about 140,000 clones, approximately 80% of which appear only once. This CDR3 is 16 amino acids long. The V end lost 5 bases, the J end lost 3 bases, and 20 bases lay between the germline ends. The germline CDR1 and CDR2 sequences are LNHDA and SQIVND (reference sequence). This clone was observed at least ten times. Its antigen remains unknown. The chain has TRBV19 and TRBJ2-7; TRBD1 might be the D (6 bases). This TCR was recovered from a human donor with chronic lymphocytic leukemia. The input for sequencing was PBMCs, taken after 12 months of ibrutinib treatment. In nucleotides, the CDR3 is TGTGCCAGTAGTGAAACAGGGAATCCCGCGGTCTACGAGCAGTACTTC. As protein: CASSETGNPAVYEQYF.